This TCR beta chain was sequenced for a study of cytomegalovirus exposure and HLA in healthy donors. Looking at the study overall: Of all 380 or so donors who were genotyped, 75% to 85% belonged to the Caucasian-associated ancestry cluster. Findings and limits, study-wide: CMV antigen specificity was confirmed in vitro for three CMV-associated chains.

A word on this clone: Its target is unknown.

The PCR employed 60 Vbeta primers together with 13 Jbeta primers. Measured with immunoSEQ multiplex PCR; TCRdb has only the in-frame clones, and not every one. The table records 110,000 to 150,000 clones, 70% to 85% of them present only once. The ends lost 3 bases at V and 7 bases at J; junction bases unmatched: 12. The CDR3 is 16 amino acids. Germline V gene data show CDR1 as SGHRS and CDR2 as YFSETQ. The sample was PBMCs. The chain links TRBV5-1 to TRBJ2-1; the match to TRBD1 covers 8 bases. The TCR was taken from a woman aged 45-65 years in good health and CMV-seropositive. The CDR3 loop is CASSSDRVSTGNEQFF. CDR3 in DNA: TGCGCCAGCAGCTCGGACAGGGTCTCGACAGGTAATGAGCAGTTCTTC.